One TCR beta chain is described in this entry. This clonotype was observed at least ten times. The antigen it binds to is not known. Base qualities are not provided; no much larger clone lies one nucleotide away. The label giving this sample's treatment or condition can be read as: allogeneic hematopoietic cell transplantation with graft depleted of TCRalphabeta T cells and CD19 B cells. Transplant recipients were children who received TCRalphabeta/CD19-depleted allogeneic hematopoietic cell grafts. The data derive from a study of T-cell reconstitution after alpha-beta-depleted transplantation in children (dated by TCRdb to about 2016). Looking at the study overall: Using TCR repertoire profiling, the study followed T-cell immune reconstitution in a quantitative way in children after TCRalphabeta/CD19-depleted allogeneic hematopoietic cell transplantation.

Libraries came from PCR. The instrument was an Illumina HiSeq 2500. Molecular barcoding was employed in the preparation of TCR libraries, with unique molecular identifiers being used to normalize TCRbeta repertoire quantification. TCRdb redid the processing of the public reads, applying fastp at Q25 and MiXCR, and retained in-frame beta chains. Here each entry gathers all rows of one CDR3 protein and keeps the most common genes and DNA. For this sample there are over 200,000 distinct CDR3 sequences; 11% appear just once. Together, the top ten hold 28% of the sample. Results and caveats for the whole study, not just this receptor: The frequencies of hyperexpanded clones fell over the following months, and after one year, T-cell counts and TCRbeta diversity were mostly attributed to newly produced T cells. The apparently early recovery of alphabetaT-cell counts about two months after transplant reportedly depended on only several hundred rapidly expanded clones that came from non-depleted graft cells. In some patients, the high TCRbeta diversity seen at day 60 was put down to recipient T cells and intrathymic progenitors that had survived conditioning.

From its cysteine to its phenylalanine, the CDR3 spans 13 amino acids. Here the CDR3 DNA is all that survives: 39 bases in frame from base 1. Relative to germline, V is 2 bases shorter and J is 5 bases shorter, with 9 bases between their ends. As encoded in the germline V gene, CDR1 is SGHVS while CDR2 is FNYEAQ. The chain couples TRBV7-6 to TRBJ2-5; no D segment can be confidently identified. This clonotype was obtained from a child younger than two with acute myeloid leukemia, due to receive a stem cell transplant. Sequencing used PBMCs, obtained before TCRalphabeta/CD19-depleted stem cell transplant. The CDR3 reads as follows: CASSLLVVETQYF. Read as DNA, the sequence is TGTGCCAGCAGCTTACTTGTCGTCGAGACCCAGTACTTC. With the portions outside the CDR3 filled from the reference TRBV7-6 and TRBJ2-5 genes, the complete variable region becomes GAGVSQSPRYKVTKRGQDVALRCDPISGHVSLYWYRQALGQGPEFLTYFNYEAQQDKSGLPNDRFSAERPEGSISTLTIQRTEQRDSAMYRCASSLLVVETQYFGPGTRLLVL.